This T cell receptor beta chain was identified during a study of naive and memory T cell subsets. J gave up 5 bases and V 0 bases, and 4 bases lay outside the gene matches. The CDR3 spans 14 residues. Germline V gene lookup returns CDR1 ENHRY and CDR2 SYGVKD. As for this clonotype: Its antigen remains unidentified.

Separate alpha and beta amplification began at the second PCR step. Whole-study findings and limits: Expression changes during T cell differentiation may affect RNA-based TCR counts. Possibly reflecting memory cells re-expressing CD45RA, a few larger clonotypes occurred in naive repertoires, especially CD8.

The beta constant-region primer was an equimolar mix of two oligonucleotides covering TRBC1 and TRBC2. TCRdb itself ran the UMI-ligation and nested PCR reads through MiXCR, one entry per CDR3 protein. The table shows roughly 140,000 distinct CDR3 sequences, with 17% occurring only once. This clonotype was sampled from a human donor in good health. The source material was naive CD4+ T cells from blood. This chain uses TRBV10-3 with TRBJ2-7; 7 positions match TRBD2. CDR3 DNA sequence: TGTGCCATCAGTGAGTCGGGGGGGGACCACGAGCAGTACTTC. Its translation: CAISESGGDHEQYF.